The 9 T cell receptor beta chains listed next were all sequenced from one sample in a study of CD8+ T cells in alopecia areata. RNA was extracted and reverse transcribed into cDNA as the sequencing template. Data came from immunoSEQ multiplex PCR; TCRdb stores just in-frame clones and leaves some out. This table has 110,000 to 150,000 clones, approximately 85% appearing once. Treatment defined: oral pan-JAK inhibitor, 5-10 mg twice daily. Sample: CD8+ T cells sorted from blood, taken at week 4, from a patient treated with tofacitinib. These receptors originate from a human donor with alopecia areata.

This clone showed up just once. The V gene is TRBV27, the J gene TRBJ2-5; no firm D call. The CDR3 length is 13 residues. V was clipped by 6 bases and J by 2 bases, with 10 bases between them. Germline CDR1 and CDR2: MNHEY and SMNVEV (reference sequence). Here the CDR3 DNA reads TGTGCCAGCAGGACGGAAAATCAAGAGACCCAGTACTTC. This encodes CASRTENQETQYF.

This clone has more than one count but fewer than ten. V and J are TRBV6-5 and TRBJ2-1; unclear D gene. Germline CDR1 is MNHEY and CDR2 is SVGAGI. Between the trimmed V and J ends, which lost 5 bases and 5 bases, there was a span of 10 bases. The CDR3 length is 13 residues. CDR3 DNA sequence: TGTGCCAGCAGTACGGACGGTGACAATGAGCAGTTCTTC. Translated, it gives CASSTDGDNEQFF.

The chain is built from TRBV9 and TRBJ2-5; 7 bases are shared with TRBD1. The DNA end is a closer match to TRBJ2-7, so the J assignment may be wrong. Germline CDR1 and CDR2: SGDLS and YYNGEE. The CDR3 has 15 amino acids. CDR3 residues: CASSVEGDSTYEQYF. The CDR3 nucleotides read TGTGCCAGCAGCGTAGAGGGGGACAGTACCTACGAGCAGTACTTC.

The chain is built from TRBV4-1 and TRBJ2-1, with TRBD2 matching over 7 bases. Germline CDR1 MGHRA, CDR2 YSYEKL. J was trimmed by 3 bases and V by 0 bases; bases with no gene match: 2. This CDR3 is 15 amino acids long. In nucleotides, the CDR3 is TGCGCCAGCAGCCAAGAGGGGACTATCTACAATGAGCAGTTCTTC. The encoded protein is CASSQEGTIYNEQFF.

The chain uses TRBV7-9 and TRBJ2-7; D possibly matches TRBD1 or TRBD2 (6 bases each). The CDR3 has 12 residues. Per the germline V gene, CDR1 is SEHNR and CDR2 is FQNEAQ (reference sequence). Trimming pared 5 bases from V and 7 bases from J, leaving 12 bases between. As DNA, the CDR3 is TGTGCCAGCAGCCCCTCGGGGGCGGAGCAGTACTTC. Translated, it gives CASSPSGAEQYF.

The CDR3 region is CASSLWGNYGYTF. CDR3 coding DNA: TGTGCCAGCAGCTTGTGGGGAAACTATGGCTACACCTTC. The chain combines TRBV5-4 with TRBJ1-2; no clear D. The CDR3 totals 13 residues. Germline-derived CDR1 and CDR2 are SGHNT and YYREEE (reference sequence). The V and J ends lost 1 base and 2 bases respectively, with 6 bases between them.

This sequence joins TRBV10-3 and TRBJ2-1; unclear D gene. V was pared by 0 bases and J by 7 bases, with 16 bases between. Per the germline V gene, CDR1 is ENHRY and CDR2 is SYGVKD. The CDR3 sequence is 16 residues long. The CDR3 coding sequence is TGTGCCATCAGTGAGTCGGTAGGCTCCCTAGGGAATGAGCAGTTCTTC. Its translation is CAISESVGSLGNEQFF.

This clone was detected only a few times. The chain carries TRBV4-3 and TRBJ2-1, with 8 bases lining up with TRBD2. Germline V gene data show CDR1 as LGHNA and CDR2 as YSLEER. V was pared by 0 bases and J by 4 bases, with 2 bases of the junction left unmatched. The CDR3 consists of 15 residues. The CDR3 DNA sequence: TGCGCCAGCAGCCAAGAACTAGCGGAGTACAATGAGCAGTTCTTC. This sequence encodes CASSQELAEYNEQFF.

V is TRBV7-9 and J is TRBJ2-5; 7 nucleotides line up with TRBD2. There are 16 residues in the CDR3. The V segment lost 1 base and the J segment 1 base; nucleotides outside the gene matches: 6. Germline CDR1 reads SEHNR; CDR2 reads FQNEAQ (reference sequence). In DNA form, the CDR3 reads TGTGCCAGCAGCTTAGGGCTAGCGGAGATCCAAGAGACCCAGTACTTC. It codes for CASSLGLAEIQETQYF.